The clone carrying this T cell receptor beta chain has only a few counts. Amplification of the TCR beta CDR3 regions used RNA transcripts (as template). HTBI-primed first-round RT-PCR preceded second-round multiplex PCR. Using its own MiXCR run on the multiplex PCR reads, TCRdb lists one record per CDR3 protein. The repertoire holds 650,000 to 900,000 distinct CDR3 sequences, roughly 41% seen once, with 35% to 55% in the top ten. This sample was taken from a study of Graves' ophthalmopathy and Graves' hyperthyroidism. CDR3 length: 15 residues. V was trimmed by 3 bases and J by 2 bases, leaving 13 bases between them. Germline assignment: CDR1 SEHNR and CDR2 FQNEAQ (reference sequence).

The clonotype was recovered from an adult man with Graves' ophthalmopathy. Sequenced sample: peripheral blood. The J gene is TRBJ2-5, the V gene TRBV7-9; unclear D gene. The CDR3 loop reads CASSFYSSAQETQYF. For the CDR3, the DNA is TGTGCCAGCAGCTTTTACAGCAGCGCACAAGAGACCCAGTACTTC.